The rows below give T cell receptor beta chains drawn from one sample of a study of quantifying T cell responses using KT2 cells. One entry per CDR3 protein results from TCRdb running MiXCR on the UMI-ligation and nested PCR reads. The sample has 40,000 to 50,000 distinct CDR3 sequences, about 17% seen once; the top ten hold 43%. The sequenced material came from PBMCs spiked with cells of the T cell clone KT2. The source is a human donor. The conserved cysteine and the conserved F or W are not part of the CDR3 here.

J gene,V gene,CDR3 protein
TRBJ1-1,TRBV12-3/TRBV12-4,ASRRTGNTEAF
TRBJ2-7,TRBV27,ASTKYPDPSYEQY
TRBJ2-1,TRBV27,ASSFDSGGNEQF
TRBJ2-7,TRBV6-1,ASSEGGTGTEQY
TRBJ2-4,TRBV21-1,ASQGVWNIQY
TRBJ2-7,TRBV28,ASSSAGGSPEQY
TRBJ2-7,TRBV21-1,ASSPKGAGPGEQY
TRBJ2-5,TRBV6-6,ASSYSTEETQY
TRBJ2-5,TRBV2,ASRLGTAQETQY
TRBJ2-3,TRBV20-1,SANLGVGLAGDTQY
TRBJ1-5,TRBV10-3,AISGKRRDQPQH
TRBJ2-2,TRBV24-1,ATSDFEGVTGELF